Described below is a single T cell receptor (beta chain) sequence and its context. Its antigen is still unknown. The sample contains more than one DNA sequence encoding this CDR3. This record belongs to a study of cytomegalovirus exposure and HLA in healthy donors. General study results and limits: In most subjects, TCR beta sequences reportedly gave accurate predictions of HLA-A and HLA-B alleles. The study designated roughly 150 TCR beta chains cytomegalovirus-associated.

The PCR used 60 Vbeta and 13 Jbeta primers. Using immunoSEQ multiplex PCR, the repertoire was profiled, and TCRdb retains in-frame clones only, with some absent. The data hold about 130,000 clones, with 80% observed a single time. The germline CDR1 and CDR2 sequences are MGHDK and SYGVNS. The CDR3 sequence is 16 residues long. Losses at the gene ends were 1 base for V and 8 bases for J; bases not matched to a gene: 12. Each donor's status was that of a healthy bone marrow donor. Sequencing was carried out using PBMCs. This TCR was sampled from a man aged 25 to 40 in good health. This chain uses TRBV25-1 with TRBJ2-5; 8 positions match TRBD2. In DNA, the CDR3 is TGTGCCAGCAGTGAATCAGGGCAGCGGGGGATTCGCACCCAGTACTTC. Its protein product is CASSESGQRGIRTQYF.